Shown below are 30 T cell receptor beta chains from a single sample sequenced in a study of beta chain features in type 1 diabetes. Study-wide points: Moderate yet significant TCRB CDR3 shortening was seen in Type 1 diabetes patients in all four CD4+ subsets.

The entirety of the isolated RNA underwent reverse transcription, so expressed TCRB transcripts were sequenced. TCRdb's copy holds only in-frame clones and misses some; the assay was immunoSEQ multiplex PCR. The sample holds over 200,000 clones, 9.5% to 13% seen once. The antigens for these receptors are not known. The sequenced sample consisted of naive CD4+ T cells from blood. The receptors were gathered from a man aged 25-40 years with type 1 diabetes.

In its sample, this clone was seen a few times. Mismatch with germline at one junction end may stem from a read error. The V gene is TRBV20-1, the J gene TRBJ1-2; possible D gene TRBD1, 5 bases. The CDR3 has 11 residues. Germline V CDR1 and CDR2: DFQATT, SNEGSKA (reference sequence). The chain's CDR3 is CSARVGPGVFF. CDR3 DNA: TGCAGTGCTAGAGTCGGTCCGGGGGTCTTCTTC.

This clone was counted only a few times. The gene calls are TRBV5-4 and TRBJ1-1, with TRBD1 identical over 10 bases. Germline-derived CDR1 and CDR2 are SGHNT and YYREEE (reference sequence). The CDR3 covers 17 residues. V lost 5 bases, J lost 1 base, and 11 bases stayed unmatched. In DNA, the CDR3 is TGTGCCAGCAGGCCCGGGGGGACAGGGGTCGGGAACACTGAAGCTTTCTTT. Amino acids: CASRPGGTGVGNTEAFF.

This clone was seen only a few times. This sequence joins TRBV18 and TRBJ2-5, with 8 nucleotides matching TRBD2. From germline, CDR1 is KGHSH and CDR2 LQKENI. V lost 6 bases, J lost 5 bases, and 8 bases stayed unmatched. This CDR3 spans 14 amino acids. The CDR3 nucleotides are TGTGCCAGCTCGGGCGGACTAGCTTCGGAGACCCAGTACTTC. It yields the protein CASSGGLASETQYF.

This clone was detected a few times. The J gene is TRBJ1-1, the V gene TRBV18; D might be TRBD1 (5 bases). Trimming left V 3 bases short and J 1 base short, with 9 bases between. Germline CDR1 KGHSH, CDR2 LQKENI. The length of the CDR3 is 14 residues. The chain's CDR3 is CASSPRTQNTEAFF. CDR3 bases: TGTGCCAGCTCACCCAGGACACAGAACACTGAAGCTTTCTTT.

The V gene is TRBV5-4, the J gene TRBJ2-5; no firm D call. CDR1 and CDR2 from the germline V gene are SGHNT and YYREEE (reference sequence). The CDR3 spans 13 residues. V was pared by 1 base and J by 2 bases, with 6 bases between. CDR3 in DNA: TGTGCCAGCAGCTTGAATAATCAAGAGACCCAGTACTTC. Residues: CASSLNNQETQYF. Based on the CDR3 plus reference TRBV5-4 and TRBJ2-5, the full variable domain is ETGVTQSPTHLIKTRGQQVTLRCSSQSGHNTVSWYQQALGQGPQFIFQYYREEENGRGNFPPRFSGLQFPNYSSELNVNALELDDSALYLCASSLNNQETQYFGPGTRLLVL.

The chain links TRBV14 to TRBJ2-2, with D uncertain. CDR1 SGHDN and CDR2 FVKESK come from the germline V gene. The CDR3 is made up of 13 amino acids. Trimming stripped 6 bases from V and 4 bases from J, with 9 bases between. The CDR3, as DNA: TGTGCCAGCAGTATGTACGGCACCGGGGAGCTGTTTTTT. Protein sequence: CASSMYGTGELFF. The entire variable domain, with the rest obtained from reference TRBV14 and TRBJ2-2, is as follows: EAGVTQFPSHSVIEKGQTVTLRCDPISGHDNLYWYRRVMGKEIKFLLHFVKESKQDESGMPNNRFLAERTGGTYSTLKVQPAELEDSGVYFCASSMYGTGELFFGEGSRLTVL.

This clone was found a few times. The same CDR3 arises from other DNA sequences in this sample as well. The rearrangement links TRBV29-1 to TRBJ2-1; 12 positions match TRBD1. Trimming took 6 bases from V and 9 from J; bases not matched to a gene: 3. CDR3 length: 12 residues. From germline, CDR1 is SQVTM and CDR2 ANQGSEA. The CDR3: CSVGQGAGEQFF. The CDR3 nucleotides are TGCAGCGTGGGACAGGGGGCCGGTGAGCAGTTCTTC.

The V gene is TRBV30, the J gene TRBJ2-3, with TRBD2 identical over 9 bases. Losses at the gene ends were 0 bases for V and 8 bases for J; bases not matched to a gene: 6. The length of the CDR3 is 14 residues. CDR1 and CDR2 (germline): GTSNPN, SVGIG (reference sequence). CDR3 in DNA: TGTGCCTGGAGTGTACTGGCGGGGGGGCGTACGCAGTATTTT. It translates to CAWSVLAGGRTQYF.

The genes are TRBV4-3 and TRBJ2-5, with no clear D. Germline lookup yields CDR1 LGHNA and CDR2 YSLEER. With 0 bases removed from V and 6 bases from J, the gap between germline ends came to 14 bases. The CDR3 has 15 amino acids. The chain's CDR3 is CASSQDPAGRKTQYF. As DNA, the CDR3 is TGCGCCAGCAGCCAAGATCCCGCAGGAAGAAAGACCCAGTACTTC.

The chain recombines TRBV28 with TRBJ1-1; 7 bases line up with TRBD1. The CDR3 is 13 amino acids. CDR1 is MDHEN, CDR2 SYDVKM, per germline. Trimming took 3 bases from V and 11 from J; bases not matched to a gene: 9. The CDR3: CASSFSDRIWAFF. CDR3 in DNA: TGTGCCAGCAGTTTCTCGGACAGGATTTGGGCTTTCTTT.

This clone was counted a few times. The chain carries TRBV5-1 and TRBJ2-2; D perhaps matches TRBD1 (5 bases). This CDR3 spans 15 amino acids. Per the germline V gene, CDR1 is SGHRS and CDR2 is YFSETQ. V lost 3 bases and J lost 5, with 14 bases in between. The CDR3 is CASSYSRGTTGELFF. In DNA, the CDR3 is TGCGCCAGCAGCTACTCTAGGGGCACGACCGGGGAGCTGTTTTTT.

This clone was counted a few times. This chain joins TRBV27 and TRBJ2-7; 7 bases align to TRBD2. Trimming at V came to 6 bases and at J to 4 bases, leaving 0 bases not matched to a gene. Germline V gene lookup returns CDR1 MNHEY and CDR2 SMNVEV (reference sequence). The CDR3 covers 11 residues. The CDR3 loop reads CASRGGYEQYF. In DNA form, the CDR3 reads TGTGCCAGCAGGGGGGGGTACGAGCAGTACTTC.

V usage is TRBV6-5 and J usage is TRBJ1-1; D uncertain. V was pared by 6 bases and J by 1 base, with 9 bases between. The CDR3 runs 13 residues. Germline V CDR1 and CDR2: MNHEY, SVGAGI. The CDR3 DNA reads as TGTGCCAGCAGCCGTGAGGGGAACACTGAAGCTTTCTTT. Protein: CASSREGNTEAFF.

The rearrangement links TRBV18 to TRBJ1-1; the D is unclear. Trimming left V 2 bases short and J 5 bases short, with 12 bases between. From germline, CDR1 is KGHSH and CDR2 LQKENI. The CDR3 has 14 residues. The CDR3 nucleotides are TGTGCCAGCTCACCAATAGGTCGACAAACTGAAGCTTTCTTT. It yields the protein CASSPIGRQTEAFF.

The V and J genes are TRBV11-2 and TRBJ2-1; 7 bases agree with TRBD1. There are 13 residues in the CDR3. J gave up 9 bases and V 3 bases, and 5 bases lay outside the gene matches. Germline V lookup: CDR1 SGHAT, CDR2 FQNNGV. For the CDR3, the DNA is TGTGCCAGCAGCTTGGGACAGATGGGTGAGCAGTTCTTC. Translation: CASSLGQMGEQFF.

This clone was detected a few times. The V and J genes are TRBV2 and TRBJ1-1; D not resolved. Germline V gene lookup returns CDR1 SNHLY and CDR2 FYNNEI. The CDR3 loop spans 13 amino acids. Trimming took off 6 bases at V and 0 bases at J, with 8 bases between the two ends. The CDR3 coding sequence is TGTGCCAGCAGCGTTAGTATGAACACTGAAGCTTTCTTT. Translating gives CASSVSMNTEAFF.

V and J are TRBV27 and TRBJ2-2, with TRBD2 identical over 8 bases. Trimming cost V 5 bases and J 5 bases; bases outside gene matches: 4. This CDR3 has 14 amino acids. Germline V gene data show CDR1 as MNHEY and CDR2 as SMNVEV (reference sequence). The CDR3 loop is CASSGSGGTGELFF. For the CDR3, the DNA is TGTGCCAGCAGTGGGAGCGGGGGTACCGGGGAGCTGTTTTTT.

This clone was detected only a few times. The V call is TRBV6-1, the J call TRBJ2-7; D remains unclear. V was shortened by 4 bases and J by 6 bases, with 7 bases between the two germline ends. This CDR3 is built from 11 residues. Germline values: CDR1 MNHNS, CDR2 SASEGT. CDR3 residues: CASSVHTEQYF. As DNA, the CDR3 is TGTGCCAGCAGTGTCCACACCGAGCAGTACTTC.

This chain connects TRBV19 to TRBJ1-6, with 10 bases that match TRBD1. The CDR3 runs to 15 residues. Trimming removed 3 bases from V and 8 bases from J; junction bases left unmatched: 4. CDR1 is LNHDA and CDR2 is SQIVND in the germline V gene (reference sequence). Written as DNA, the CDR3 is TGTGCCAGTAGTATGGACAGGGGGTTTGATTCACCCCTCCACTTT. The encoded protein is CASSMDRGFDSPLHF.

Only a few counts were recorded for this clone. The gene calls are TRBV7-2 and TRBJ2-5; 9 bases line up with TRBD2. CDR1 and CDR2 (germline): SGHTA, FQGNSA. With 1 base clipped from V and 5 bases from J, the junction kept 11 bases outside the gene matches. This CDR3 region has 17 residues. The CDR3 sequence: CASSLGLAGYLGETQYF. The DNA for the CDR3 is TGTGCCAGCAGCTTAGGGCTAGCGGGGTACCTGGGGGAGACCCAGTACTTC.

J is TRBJ1-2 and V is TRBV11-2; D is undetermined. CDR1 and CDR2 (germline): SGHAT, FQNNGV. This CDR3 region has 12 residues. V was pared by 5 bases and J by 4 bases, with 8 bases between. CDR3 protein: CASSLNAYGYTF. For the CDR3, the DNA is TGTGCCAGCAGCCTAAACGCCTATGGCTACACCTTC.

This clone occurred a few times. CDR3 coding DNA: TGTGCCAGCAGCCTCAGGTTGGGGGGTGAGCAGTTCTTC. Translated, it gives CASSLRLGGEQFF. The chain links TRBV7-2 to TRBJ2-1, with D tentatively TRBD2 (6 bases). The CDR3 totals 13 residues. The V and J ends lost 5 bases and 9 bases respectively, with 14 bases between them. CDR1 is SGHTA and CDR2 is FQGNSA in the germline V gene.

The gene calls are TRBV29-1 and TRBJ1-3, with D possibly being TRBD1 (5 bases). The CDR3 is made up of 13 amino acids. Germline loops: CDR1 SQVTM, CDR2 ANQGSEA. The ends were cut back, 6 bases at V and 1 base at J, with 10 bases in the middle. CDR3 residues: CSVNTGSGNTIYF. DNA for the CDR3: TGCAGCGTGAACACAGGTTCTGGAAACACCATATATTTT.

This clone occurred a few times. The chain combines TRBV9 with TRBJ2-7; 9 bases align to TRBD1. Germline CDR1 and CDR2: SGDLS and YYNGEE. With V trimmed by 3 bases and J by 3 bases, 4 bases remained unmatched. This CDR3 region has 14 residues. CDR3 region: CASSGGQGNYEQYF. The DNA for the CDR3 is TGTGCCAGCAGCGGGGGACAGGGAAACTACGAGCAGTACTTC.

This clone was counted only a few times. The J gene is TRBJ2-5, the V gene TRBV11-2; D gene ambiguous. Gene TRBJ2-7 matches the end of the DNA better, so the J call may be wrong. The CDR3 contains 11 residues. From germline, CDR1 is SGHAT and CDR2 FQNNGV. CDR3 sequence: CASSAYYEQYF. The DNA for the CDR3 is TGTGCCAGCAGCGCTTACTACGAGCAGTACTTC.

This clone was found a few times. This chain connects TRBV18 to TRBJ2-3; a weak D match, TRBD2 (5 bases). The CDR3 spans 14 residues. CDR1 and CDR2 from the germline V gene are KGHSH and LQKENI. The germline V and J ends were trimmed by 3 bases and 2 bases, with 9 bases remaining between them. The CDR3 region is CASSPGLPTDTQYF. CDR3 coding DNA: TGTGCCAGCTCACCCGGACTGCCCACAGATACGCAGTATTTT.

This clone was observed a few times. This rearrangement joins TRBV11-2 to TRBJ1-1, with 8 nucleotides matching TRBD1. V trimming: 1 base; J trimming: 11 bases; junction bases outside the gene matches: 3. This CDR3 is built from 12 residues. Looked up from germline, CDR1 is SGHAT and CDR2 is FQNNGV. The CDR3 sequence: CASSLVTGVAFF. The CDR3 bases are TGTGCCAGCAGCTTAGTGACAGGGGTGGCTTTCTTT.

The genes are TRBV9 and TRBJ2-3; D is perhaps TRBD2 (5 bases). Trimming took off 4 bases at V and 1 base at J, with 13 bases between the two ends. The CDR3 is 15 amino acids. Germline V gives CDR1 SGDLS, CDR2 YYNGEE. The CDR3 sequence is CASSFSAHRTDTQYF. The CDR3 coding sequence is TGTGCCAGCAGCTTTAGCGCGCATCGCACAGATACGCAGTATTTT. Variable domain in full (rest from reference TRBV9 and TRBJ2-3): DSGVTQTPKHLITATGQRVTLRCSPRSGDLSVYWYQQSLDQGLQFLIQYYNGEERAKGNILERFSAQQFPDLHSELNLSSLELGDSALYFCASSFSAHRTDTQYFGPGTRLTVL.

This clone has only a few counts. This chain connects TRBV18 to TRBJ2-5; D is unresolved. The CDR3 sequence is 15 residues long. V gave up 0 bases and J gave up 0 bases, with 8 bases separating them. Germline V CDR1 and CDR2: KGHSH, LQKENI. The CDR3 loop reads CASSPPIPYQETQYF. Written as DNA, the CDR3 is TGTGCCAGCTCACCACCTATTCCGTACCAAGAGACCCAGTACTTC.

There are a few counts of this clone. The CDR3 DNA reads as TGTGCCAGCAGCGACCGACAGGGGCTATCTGGAAACACCATATATTTT. Its translation: CASSDRQGLSGNTIYF. This chain uses TRBV7-2 with TRBJ1-3, with 8 nucleotides matching TRBD1. The CDR3 extends over 16 amino acids. V was clipped by 5 bases and J by 1 base; unmatched bases: 7. Germline values: CDR1 SGHTA, CDR2 FQGNSA.